This entry lists 3 T cell receptor beta chains sequenced from one sample in a study of cytomegalovirus exposure and HLA in healthy donors. Amplification used 60 Vbeta primers and 13 Jbeta primers. The repertoire was sequenced with immunoSEQ multiplex PCR; TCRdb's copy has only in-frame clones and lacks some. The data show more than 95,000 clones, less than 85% seen once. Sequenced input: PBMCs. These receptors were obtained from a female donor in good health and CMV-seronegative.

The chain combines TRBV6-6 with TRBJ1-2; D is undetermined. With 5 bases removed from V and 5 bases from J, the gap between germline ends came to 6 bases. Per germline, CDR1 MNHNY and CDR2 SVGAGI (reference sequence). The CDR3 runs to 11 residues. CDR3 coding DNA: TGTGCCAGCAGTCTACAGTATGGCTACACCTTC. It is translated as CASSLQYGYTF.

The chain has TRBV5-5 and TRBJ2-1; tentative D call: TRBD2 (5 bases). Germline lookup yields CDR1 SGHKS and CDR2 YYEKEE (reference sequence). The CDR3 loop spans 16 amino acids. The germline V and J ends were trimmed by 4 bases and 6 bases, with 20 bases remaining between them. In nucleotides, the CDR3 is TGTGCCAGCAGCCCCCCCGGCGGGTTGGGAGTCAATGAGCAGTTCTTC. Translating gives CASSPPGGLGVNEQFF.

The chain uses TRBV2 and TRBJ2-1; perhaps TRBD1 as D (6 bases). Trimming took off 7 bases at V and 4 bases at J, with 14 bases between the two ends. The CDR3 is 14 residues long. Germline assignment: CDR1 SNHLY and CDR2 FYNNEI. CDR3 sequence (DNA): TGTGCCAGCAATAGACAGGCAATTTACAATGAGCAGTTCTTC. As protein: CASNRQAIYNEQFF.